The T cell receptor beta chain under discussion was sequenced for a study of T cell repertoires in cytomegalovirus infection. As for the study in general: Newly reported HLA-C-restricted and thoroughly characterized HLA-B-restricted CMV epitopes were employed. Indications of both CMV infection and matching HLA type were provided by public TCR beta signatures. Study observations and caveats: Ex vivo responses were dominated by HLA-C-restricted CMV-specific TCR beta clonotypes.

This CDR3 has 17 amino acids. The J segment lost 5 bases and the V segment lost 0 bases, leaving 9 bases of the junction unmatched. CDR1 SGDLS and CDR2 YYNGEE come from the germline V gene. TCRdb reanalysed the reads using MiXCR and keeps one entry per CDR3 protein. This sample has 900,000 to 950,000 distinct CDR3 sequences, with roughly 30% found just once. Worth noting for this clonotype: Antigen unknown.

The material sequenced was cultured CD8+ T cells from PBMCs, taken from culture after CMV antigen stimulation. The TCR comes from a human donor in good health (CMV status not recorded). Some clones in this sample may be carry-over from other donors' samples. The chain employs TRBV9 and TRBJ2-1; 9 bases are a match to TRBD2. CDR3 bases: TGTGCCAGCAGCGTAGGGGGGGGCGGGGGGGTCAACAATGAGCAGTTCTTC. Protein: CASSVGGGGGVNNEQFF.